This T cell receptor beta chain was found in a study of shared clonotypes between healthy human individuals. The authors divided CD4+ cells into CD45RA+ naive and CD45RA-negative memory subsets. Authors' analysis steps: Sequence data from immunoSEQ were junction-only and lacked quality scores; consequently, filtering differed. Method: immunoSEQ multiplex PCR; TCRdb's copy keeps in-frame clones and lacks some. That table supplies the V and J calls and clone size; D and trimming were determined from the DNA. The sample contains approximately 1,500,000 clones, under 99% of which appear only once. Notes on this clone: Its specificity is not known.

Findings and caveats of the study: The study's rarefaction showed incomplete sorted-subset sequencing despite large depth. The study found 4.5% to 6% of naive CD4 clonotypes shared across several donors.

The source of this sequence is a man younger than 40 in good health. Sequencing was carried out using naive CD4+ T cells sorted from blood. Subset indicated: CD45RA+ positively selected.

Here the CDR3 reads CASRPGGRGDEQYF. The CDR3 DNA reads as TGCGCCAGCAGACCCGGGGGCCGGGGTGACGAGCAGTACTTC. The chain uses TRBV5-1 and TRBJ2-7; TRBD1 or TRBD2 may be the D gene (6 bases each). The V and J ends lost 5 bases and 5 bases respectively, with 17 bases between them. The CDR3 is made up of 14 amino acids. CDR1 is SGHRS, CDR2 YFSETQ, per germline.